What follows is one T cell receptor (beta chain) and its context. Its antigen remains unidentified. This record belongs to a study of graft-versus-host responses after intestinal transplantation. For the study at large: Each recipient received anti-thymocyte globulin induction, then tacrolimus and steroids for about three years.

The protocol was immunoSEQ multiplex PCR, while the TCRdb copy is restricted to in-frame clones and leaves out a portion. The table has around 78,000 clones, around 90% seen once. The V gene's germline CDR1 is MRHNA and CDR2 SNTAGT. This CDR3 has 13 residues. Trimming left V 3 bases short and J 3 bases short, with 7 bases between. The study, taken as a whole, reports: Allografts from individuals with graft-donor T cell macrochimerism displayed high graft-versus-host to host-versus-graft clonal ratios. Levels of circulating GvH clones at their peak were associated with early post-transplant HvG declines. Present in recipient marrow, GvH clones included some that appeared first in ileum or blood.

The sequenced sample was unstimulated CD8+ T cells sorted from spleen or lymph node cells, obtained before transplant. The clonotype was recovered from a human donor who was the organ donor for an intestinal transplant. The chain has TRBV6-4 and TRBJ2-3, with D possibly matching TRBD1 (5 bases). The CDR3 reads CASSEGETDTQYF. In nucleotides, the CDR3 is TGTGCCAGCAGTGAAGGGGAAACAGATACGCAGTATTTT.